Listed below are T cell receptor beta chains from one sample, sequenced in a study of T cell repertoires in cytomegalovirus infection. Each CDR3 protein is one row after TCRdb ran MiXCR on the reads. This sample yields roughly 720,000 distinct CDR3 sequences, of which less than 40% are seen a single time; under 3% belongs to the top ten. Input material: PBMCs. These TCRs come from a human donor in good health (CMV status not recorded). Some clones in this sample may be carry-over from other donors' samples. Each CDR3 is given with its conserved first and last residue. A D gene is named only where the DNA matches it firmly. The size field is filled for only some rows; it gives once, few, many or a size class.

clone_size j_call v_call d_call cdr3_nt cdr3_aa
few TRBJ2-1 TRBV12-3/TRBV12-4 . TGTGCCAGCAGTTTGGCGGGGATGGCCTACAATGAGCAGTTCTTC CASSLAGMAYNEQFF
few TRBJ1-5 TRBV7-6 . TGTGCCAGCAGCTTAATGGGACCTAGTCAGCCCCAGCATTTT CASSLMGPSQPQHF
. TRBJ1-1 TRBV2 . TGTGCCAGCAGTCCAGAAAGGTCACATGAAGCTTTCTTT CASSPERSHEAFF
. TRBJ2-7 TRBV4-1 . TGCGCCAGCAGCCAATCAGGGGCGAGCTCCTACGAGCAGTACTTC CASSQSGASSYEQYF
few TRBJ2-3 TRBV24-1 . TGTGCCACCAGTGAGAACACAGGCCCCTTGGGGCAGTATTTT CATSENTGPLGQYF
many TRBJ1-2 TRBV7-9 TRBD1 TGTGCCAGCAGCTTAGACAGGACAGGGTACTATGGCTACACCTTC CASSLDRTGYYGYTF
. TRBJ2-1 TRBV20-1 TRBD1 TGCAGTGCTAGAGATCAGGGGCTGGACAGGGAATTTTACAATGAGCAGTTCTTC CSARDQGLDREFYNEQFF
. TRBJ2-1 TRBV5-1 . TGCGCCAGCAGCCCCCCCGGGACAATGGATCTCAATGAGCAGTTCTTC CASSPPGTMDLNEQFF
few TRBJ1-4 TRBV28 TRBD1 TGTGCCAGCAGTTCAGACGGGACAGGAAGTGAAAAACTGTTTTTT CASSSDGTGSEKLFF
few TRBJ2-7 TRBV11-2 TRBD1 TGTGCCAGCAGCTCCGGGACAGGGTACGACGAGCAGTACTTC CASSSGTGYDEQYF
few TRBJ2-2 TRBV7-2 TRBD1 TGTGCCAGCAGCTTCGTGGGGACAGGGTTTGCCGGGGAGCTGTTTTTT CASSFVGTGFAGELFF
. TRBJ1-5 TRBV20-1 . TGCAGTGCTGGGGATATAGGGAGGGGCAATCAGCCCCAGCATTTT CSAGDIGRGNQPQHF
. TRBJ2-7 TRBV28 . TGTGCCAGCAGTCACTTAGAGTATGGTTACGAGCAGTACTTC CASSHLEYGYEQYF
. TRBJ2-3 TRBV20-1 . TGCAGTGCTAGAAATGAGGGGGGGGTATTCACAGATACGCAGTATTTT CSARNEGGVFTDTQYF
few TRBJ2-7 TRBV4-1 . TGCGCCAGCAGCCCTCCAGACGCATACGAGCAGTACTTC CASSPPDAYEQYF
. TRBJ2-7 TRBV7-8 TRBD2 TGTGCCAGCAGCTTGGGGACTAGCGGGCGGAGCTCCTACGAGCAGTACTTC CASSLGTSGRSSYEQYF